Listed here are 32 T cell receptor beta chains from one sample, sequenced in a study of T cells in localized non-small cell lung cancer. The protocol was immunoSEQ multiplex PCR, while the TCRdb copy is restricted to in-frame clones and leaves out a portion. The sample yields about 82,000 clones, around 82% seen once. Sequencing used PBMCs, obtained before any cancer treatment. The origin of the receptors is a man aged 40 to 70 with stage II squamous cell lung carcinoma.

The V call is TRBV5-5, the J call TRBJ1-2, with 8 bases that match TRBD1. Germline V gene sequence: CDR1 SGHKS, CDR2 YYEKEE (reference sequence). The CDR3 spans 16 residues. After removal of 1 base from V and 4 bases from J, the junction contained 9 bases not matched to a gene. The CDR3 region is CASSLRQQGGAYGYTF. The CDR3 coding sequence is TGTGCCAGCAGCTTGCGCCAACAGGGGGGTGCCTATGGCTACACCTTC.

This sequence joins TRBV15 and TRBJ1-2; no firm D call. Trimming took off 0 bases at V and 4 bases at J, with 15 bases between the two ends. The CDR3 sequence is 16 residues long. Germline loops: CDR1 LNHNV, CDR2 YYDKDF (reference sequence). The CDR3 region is CATSRDEVYRGYGYTF. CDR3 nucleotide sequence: TGTGCCACCAGCAGAGATGAGGTGTACAGAGGCTATGGCTACACCTTC.

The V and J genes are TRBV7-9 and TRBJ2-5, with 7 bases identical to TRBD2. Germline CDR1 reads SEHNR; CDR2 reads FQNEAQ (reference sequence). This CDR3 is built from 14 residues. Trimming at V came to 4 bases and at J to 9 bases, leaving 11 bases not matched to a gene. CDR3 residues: CASSSRLAVGPQYF. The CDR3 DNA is TGTGCCAGCAGCTCCCGACTAGCAGTGGGACCCCAGTACTTC.

CDR3 protein: CASSLKGSGGTGANVLTF. Here the CDR3 DNA reads TGTGCCAGCAGCTTGAAAGGGAGCGGGGGGACTGGGGCCAACGTCCTGACTTTC. This chain uses TRBV5-5 with TRBJ2-6, with TRBD2 identical over 9 bases. This CDR3 is built from 18 residues. Germline CDR1 is SGHKS and CDR2 is YYEKEE (reference sequence). V gave up 1 base and J gave up 2 bases; unmatched junction bases: 7. The complete variable domain, with remaining parts taken from reference TRBV5-5 and TRBJ2-6, reads DAGVTQSPTHLIKTRGQQVTLRCSPISGHKSVSWYQQVLGQGPQFIFQYYEKEERGRGNFPDRFSARQFPNYSSELNVNALLLGDSALYLCASSLKGSGGTGANVLTFGAGSRLTVL.

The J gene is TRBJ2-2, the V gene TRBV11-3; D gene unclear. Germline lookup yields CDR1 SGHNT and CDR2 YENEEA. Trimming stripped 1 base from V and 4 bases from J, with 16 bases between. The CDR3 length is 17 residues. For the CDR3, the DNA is TGTGCCAGCAGCTTAGCAGCCTCGAGAGGCGGCACCGGGGAGCTGTTTTTT. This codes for CASSLAASRGGTGELFF.

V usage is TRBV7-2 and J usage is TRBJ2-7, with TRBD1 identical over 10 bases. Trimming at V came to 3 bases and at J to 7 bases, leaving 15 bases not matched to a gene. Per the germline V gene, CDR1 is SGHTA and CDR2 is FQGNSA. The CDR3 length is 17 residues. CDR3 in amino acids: CASSFLRLRDRGGEQYF. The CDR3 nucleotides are TGTGCCAGCAGCTTTTTACGACTCCGGGACAGGGGTGGGGAGCAGTACTTC. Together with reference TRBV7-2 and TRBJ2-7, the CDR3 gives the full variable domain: GAGVSQSPSNKVTEKGKDVELRCDPISGHTALYWYRQSLGQGLEFLIYFQGNSAPDKSGLPSDRFSAERTGGSVSTLTIQRTQQEDSAVYLCASSFLRLRDRGGEQYFGPGTRLTVT.

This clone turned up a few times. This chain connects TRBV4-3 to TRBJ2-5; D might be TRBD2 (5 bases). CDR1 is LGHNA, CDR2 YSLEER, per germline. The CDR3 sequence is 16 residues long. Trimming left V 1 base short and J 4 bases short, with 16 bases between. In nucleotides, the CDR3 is TGCGCCAGCAGCCAAGTCCCGGGGAGCGGAGGAGAGACCCAGTACTTC. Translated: CASSQVPGSGGETQYF.

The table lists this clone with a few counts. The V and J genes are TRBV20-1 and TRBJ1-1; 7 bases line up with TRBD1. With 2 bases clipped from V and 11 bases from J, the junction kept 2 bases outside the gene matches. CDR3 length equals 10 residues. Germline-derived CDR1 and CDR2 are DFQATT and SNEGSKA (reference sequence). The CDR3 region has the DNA TGCAGTGCTAGACAGGGGGGTGCTTTCTTT. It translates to CSARQGGAFF.

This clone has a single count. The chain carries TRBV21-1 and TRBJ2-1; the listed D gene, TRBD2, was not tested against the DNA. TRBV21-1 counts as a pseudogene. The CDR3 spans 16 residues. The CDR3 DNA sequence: TGTGCCAGCAGCACCTCTTACCTTAGCATCCTGAATGAGCAGTTCTTC. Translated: CASSTSYLSILNEQFF.

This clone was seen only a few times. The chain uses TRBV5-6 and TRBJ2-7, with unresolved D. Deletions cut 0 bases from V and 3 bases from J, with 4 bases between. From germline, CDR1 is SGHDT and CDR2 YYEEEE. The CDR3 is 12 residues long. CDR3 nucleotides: TGTGCCAGCAGCTTGGATGGCTACGAGCAGTACTTC. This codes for CASSLDGYEQYF.

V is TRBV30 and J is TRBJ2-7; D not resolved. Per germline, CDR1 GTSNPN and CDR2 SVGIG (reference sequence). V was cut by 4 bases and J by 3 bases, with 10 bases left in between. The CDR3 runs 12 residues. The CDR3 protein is CAWTGPNYEQYF. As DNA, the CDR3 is TGTGCCTGGACTGGGCCCAACTACGAGCAGTACTTC.

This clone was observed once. The CDR3 nucleotides read TGTGCCAGCAGTGAATATCATACGCGAGATACGCAGTATTTT. As protein: CASSEYHTRDTQYF. The chain couples TRBV6-1 to TRBJ2-3, with unresolved D. The CDR3 runs to 14 residues. CDR1 is MNHNS, CDR2 SASEGT, per germline. V was clipped by 2 bases and J by 5 bases, with 11 bases between them.

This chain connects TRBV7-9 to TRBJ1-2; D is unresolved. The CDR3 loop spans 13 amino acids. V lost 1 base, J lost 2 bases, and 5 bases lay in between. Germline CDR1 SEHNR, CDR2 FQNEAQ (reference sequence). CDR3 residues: CASSLVGNYGYTF. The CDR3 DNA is TGTGCCAGCAGCTTAGTGGGGAACTATGGCTACACCTTC. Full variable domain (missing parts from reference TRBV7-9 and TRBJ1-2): DTGVSQNPRHKITKRGQNVTFRCDPISEHNRLYWYRQTLGQGPEFLTYFQNEAQLEKSRLLSDRFSAERPKGSFSTLEIQRTEQGDSAMYLCASSLVGNYGYTFGSGTRLTVV.

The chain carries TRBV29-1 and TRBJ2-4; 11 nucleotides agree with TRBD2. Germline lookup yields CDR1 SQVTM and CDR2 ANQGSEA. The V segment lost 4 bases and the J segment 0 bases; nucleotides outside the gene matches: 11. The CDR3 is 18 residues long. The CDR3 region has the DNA TGCAGCGTTGTAGGCAGGACTAGCGGGCCTCTAGCCAAAAACATTCAGTACTTC. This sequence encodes CSVVGRTSGPLAKNIQYF.

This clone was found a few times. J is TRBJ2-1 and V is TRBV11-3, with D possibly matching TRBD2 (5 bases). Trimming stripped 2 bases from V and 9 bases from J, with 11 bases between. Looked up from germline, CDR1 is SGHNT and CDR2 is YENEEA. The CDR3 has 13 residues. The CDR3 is CASSLTGDGEQFF. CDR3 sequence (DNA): TGTGCCAGCAGCTTAACCGGGGATGGTGAGCAGTTCTTC.

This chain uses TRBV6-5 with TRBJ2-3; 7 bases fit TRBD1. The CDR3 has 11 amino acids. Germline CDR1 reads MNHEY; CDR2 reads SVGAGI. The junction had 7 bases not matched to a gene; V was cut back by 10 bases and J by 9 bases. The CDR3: CATKGGPTQYF. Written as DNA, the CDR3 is TGTGCCACTAAAGGGGGCCCGACGCAGTATTTT.

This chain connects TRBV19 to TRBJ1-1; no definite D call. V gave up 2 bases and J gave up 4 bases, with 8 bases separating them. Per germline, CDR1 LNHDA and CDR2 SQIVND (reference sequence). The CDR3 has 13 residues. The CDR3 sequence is CASSIQEFTEAFF. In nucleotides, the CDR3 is TGTGCCAGTAGTATACAAGAATTCACTGAAGCTTTCTTT.

CDR3 DNA sequence: TGTGCCACCTCGGGACTAGCGCCTTCGGATGAGCAGTTCTTC. Protein sequence: CATSGLAPSDEQFF. The V call is TRBV27, the J call TRBJ2-1; 10 bases are shared with TRBD2. CDR3 length equals 14 residues. Germline V lookup: CDR1 MNHEY, CDR2 SMNVEV (reference sequence). V was pared by 10 bases and J by 8 bases, with 11 bases of the junction left unmatched.

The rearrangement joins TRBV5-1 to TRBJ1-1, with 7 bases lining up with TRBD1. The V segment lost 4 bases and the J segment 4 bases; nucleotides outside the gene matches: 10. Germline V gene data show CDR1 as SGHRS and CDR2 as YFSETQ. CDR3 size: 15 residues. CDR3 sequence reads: CASSLWDSMGTEAFF. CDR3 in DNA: TGCGCCAGCAGCCTTTGGGACAGCATGGGCACTGAAGCTTTCTTT.

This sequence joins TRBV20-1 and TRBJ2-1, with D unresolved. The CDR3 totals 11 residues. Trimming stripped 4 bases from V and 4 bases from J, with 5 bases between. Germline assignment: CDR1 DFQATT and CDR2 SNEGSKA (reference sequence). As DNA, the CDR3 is TGCAGTGCTAAGACGTACAATGAGCAGTTCTTC. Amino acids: CSAKTYNEQFF.

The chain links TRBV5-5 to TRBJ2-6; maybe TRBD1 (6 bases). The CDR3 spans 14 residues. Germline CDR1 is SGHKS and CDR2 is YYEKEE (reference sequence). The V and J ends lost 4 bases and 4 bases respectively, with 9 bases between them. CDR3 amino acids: CASSGGQGANVLTF. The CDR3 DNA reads TGTGCCAGCAGCGGCGGACAGGGGGCCAACGTCCTGACTTTC.

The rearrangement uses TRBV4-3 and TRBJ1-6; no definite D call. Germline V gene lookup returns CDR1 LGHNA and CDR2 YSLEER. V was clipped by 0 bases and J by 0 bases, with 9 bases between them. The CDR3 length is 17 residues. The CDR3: CASSQDRTSSYNSPLHF. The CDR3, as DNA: TGCGCCAGCAGCCAAGATCGTACTTCCTCCTATAATTCACCCCTCCACTTT.

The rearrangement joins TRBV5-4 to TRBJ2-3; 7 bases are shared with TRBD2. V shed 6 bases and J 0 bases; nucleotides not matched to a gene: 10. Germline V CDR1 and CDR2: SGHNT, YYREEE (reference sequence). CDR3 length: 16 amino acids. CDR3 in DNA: TGTGCCAGCAAATTCACCGCGGGGGAGAGCACAGATACGCAGTATTTT. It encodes CASKFTAGESTDTQYF.

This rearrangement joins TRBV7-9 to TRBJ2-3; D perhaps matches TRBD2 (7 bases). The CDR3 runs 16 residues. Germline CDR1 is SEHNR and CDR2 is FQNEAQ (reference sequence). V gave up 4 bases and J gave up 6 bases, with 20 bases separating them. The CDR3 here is CASSSRGAGGGDTQYF. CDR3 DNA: TGTGCCAGCAGCTCTAGAGGGGCGGGCGGGGGCGATACGCAGTATTTT. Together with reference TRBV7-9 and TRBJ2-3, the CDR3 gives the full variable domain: DTGVSQNPRHKITKRGQNVTFRCDPISEHNRLYWYRQTLGQGPEFLTYFQNEAQLEKSRLLSDRFSAERPKGSFSTLEIQRTEQGDSAMYLCASSSRGAGGGDTQYFGPGTRLTVL.

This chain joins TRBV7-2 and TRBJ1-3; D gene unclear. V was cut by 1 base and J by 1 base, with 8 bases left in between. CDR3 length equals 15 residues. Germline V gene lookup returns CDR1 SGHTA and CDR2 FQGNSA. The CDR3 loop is CASSLDGASGNTIYF. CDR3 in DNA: TGTGCCAGCAGCTTAGACGGAGCATCTGGAAACACCATATATTTT.

Here the CDR3 DNA reads TGCGCCAGCAGCCCGGGACAGACCCATCAGCCCCAGCATTTT. It is translated as CASSPGQTHQPQHF. The chain couples TRBV4-1 to TRBJ1-5, with 7 bases identical to TRBD1. The ends lost 4 bases at V and 5 bases at J; junction bases unmatched: 5. The CDR3 extends over 14 amino acids. The germline V gene encodes CDR1 MGHRA and CDR2 YSYEKL.

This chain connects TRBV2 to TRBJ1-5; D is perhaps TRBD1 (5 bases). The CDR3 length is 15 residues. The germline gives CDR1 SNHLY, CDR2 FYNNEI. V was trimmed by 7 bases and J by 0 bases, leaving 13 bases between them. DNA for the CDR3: TGTGCCAGCACCAAGGACATTTATAGCAATCAGCCCCAGCATTTT. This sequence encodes CASTKDIYSNQPQHF.

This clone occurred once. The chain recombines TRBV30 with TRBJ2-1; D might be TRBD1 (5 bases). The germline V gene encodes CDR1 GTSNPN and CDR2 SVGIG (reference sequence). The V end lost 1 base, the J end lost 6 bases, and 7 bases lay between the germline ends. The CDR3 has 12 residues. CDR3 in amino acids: CAWSGTSNEQFF. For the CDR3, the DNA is TGTGCCTGGAGTGGGACAAGCAATGAGCAGTTCTTC.

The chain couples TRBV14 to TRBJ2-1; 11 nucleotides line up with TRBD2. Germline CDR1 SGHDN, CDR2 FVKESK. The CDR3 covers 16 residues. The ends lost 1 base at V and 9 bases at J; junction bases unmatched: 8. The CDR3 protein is CASSQAPGLAGIEQFF. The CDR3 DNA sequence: TGTGCCAGCAGCCAAGCCCCAGGACTAGCGGGTATTGAGCAGTTCTTC.

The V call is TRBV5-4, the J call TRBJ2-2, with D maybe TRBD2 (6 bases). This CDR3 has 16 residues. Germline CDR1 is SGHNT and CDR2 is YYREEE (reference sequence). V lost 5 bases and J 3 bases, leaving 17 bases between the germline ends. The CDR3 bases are TGTGCCAGCAGTAAAGAACCGGGACTCTACACCGGGGAGCTGTTTTTT. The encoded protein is CASSKEPGLYTGELFF.

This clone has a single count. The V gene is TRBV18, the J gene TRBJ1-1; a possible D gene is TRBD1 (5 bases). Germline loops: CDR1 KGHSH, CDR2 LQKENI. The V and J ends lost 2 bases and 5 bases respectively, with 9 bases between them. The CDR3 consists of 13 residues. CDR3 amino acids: CASSPRWGTEAFF. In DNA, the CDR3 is TGTGCCAGCTCACCAAGATGGGGGACTGAAGCTTTCTTT.

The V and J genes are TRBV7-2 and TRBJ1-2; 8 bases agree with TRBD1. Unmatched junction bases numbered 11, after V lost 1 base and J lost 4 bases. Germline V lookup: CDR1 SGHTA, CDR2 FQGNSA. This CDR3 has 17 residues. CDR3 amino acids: CASSLVLQGAWGYGYTF. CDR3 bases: TGTGCCAGCAGCTTAGTGCTCCAGGGGGCGTGGGGCTATGGCTACACCTTC.